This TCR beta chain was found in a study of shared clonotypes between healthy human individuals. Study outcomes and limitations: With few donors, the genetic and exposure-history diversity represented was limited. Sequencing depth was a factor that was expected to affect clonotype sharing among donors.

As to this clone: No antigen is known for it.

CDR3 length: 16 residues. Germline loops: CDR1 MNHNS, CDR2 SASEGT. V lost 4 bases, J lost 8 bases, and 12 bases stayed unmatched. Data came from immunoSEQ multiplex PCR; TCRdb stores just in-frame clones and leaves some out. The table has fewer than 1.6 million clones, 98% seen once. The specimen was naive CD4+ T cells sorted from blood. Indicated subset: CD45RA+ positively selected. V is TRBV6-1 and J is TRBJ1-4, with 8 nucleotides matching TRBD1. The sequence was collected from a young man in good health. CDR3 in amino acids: CASSVGTGVFPEKLFF. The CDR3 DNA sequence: TGTGCCAGCAGTGTCGGGACAGGAGTCTTTCCGGAAAAACTGTTTTTT.